What follows are 3 T cell receptor beta chains derived from one specimen sequenced in a study of T cells in Graves' hyperthyroidism and ophthalmopathy (dated by TCRdb to between 2019 and 2020). The library came from multiplex PCR. The sample was run on an Illumina HiSeq 2000. The TCR beta CDR3 regions were amplified from the RNA transcripts. The first round of RT-PCR for the TCR CDR3 was performed with the HTBI primer set and the Qiagen OneStep RT-PCR kit. The raw public reads went through TCRdb reprocessing: fastp at Q25, MiXCR clone calling, in-frame beta chains kept. Rows matching on CDR3 protein sequence are summarized as one entry with the most common DNA and genes. Across this sample there are roughly 420,000 distinct CDR3 sequences, with approximately 15% seen only once. The top ten clones comprise about 5% of the sample. Sequencing input: blood. The receptors stem from a woman aged 18-30 years with Graves' hyperthyroidism.

This clonotype has just a few counts. The rearrangement uses TRBV30 and TRBJ2-3; D is ambiguous. Per the germline V gene, CDR1 is GTSNPN and CDR2 is SVGIG (reference sequence). The CDR3 is made up of 11 amino acids. V shed 1 base and J shed 4 bases, with 3 bases lying between them. This chain's CDR3 is CAWSGADTQYF. CDR3 in DNA: TGTGCCTGGAGTGGAGCAGATACGCAGTATTTT.

The table lists this clonotype with many counts. V usage is TRBV3-1 and J usage is TRBJ2-7, with 8 bases aligning to TRBD2. Unmatched junction bases numbered 4, after V lost 3 bases and J lost 6 bases. The CDR3 contains 13 residues. CDR1 is LGHDT and CDR2 is YNNKEL in the germline V gene (reference sequence). The CDR3 bases are TGTGCCAGCAGCCAGAACCTAGCGGGCGAGCAGTACTTC. Protein: CASSQNLAGEQYF.

This clonotype was observed a few times. This chain uses TRBV5-1 with TRBJ2-6; 16 nucleotides match TRBD2. The germline V gene encodes CDR1 SGHRS and CDR2 YFSETQ. The CDR3 runs to 20 residues. V lost 0 bases to trimming and J lost 1 base; unmatched junction nucleotides: 4. CDR3: CASSLAPGLAGGSGANVLTF. The CDR3 DNA follows: TGCGCCAGCAGCTTGGCTCCGGGACTAGCGGGAGGGTCTGGGGCCAACGTCCTGACTTTC.